The sequence of this T cell receptor beta chain was determined in a study of regulatory T cells in long-lasting Graves disease. As for time point: newly diagnosed GD, antithyroid drugs for less than 3 months. Researchers made the TCR library from RNA that was extracted from PBMCs. Graves' disease diagnoses used American Thyroid Association guidelines. Patients came through an endocrinology department, and that department was in Xi'an, China. According to the study, TCR beta libraries were built with iRepertoire HTBI primers and CDR3-region Arm-PCR. TCRdb itself ran the multiplex PCR reads through MiXCR, one entry per CDR3 protein. The table has 200,000 to 250,000 distinct CDR3 sequences, 20% to 25% seen once. Broader study findings: For persistent Graves' patients, TCR diversity was lower than for newly diagnosed ones.

The CDR3 extends over 14 amino acids. Trimming at V came to 6 bases and at J to 2 bases, leaving 2 bases not matched to a gene. Germline V gene lookup returns CDR1 SNHLY and CDR2 FYNNEI. As for this clonotype: The antigen is not known.

The chain couples TRBV2 to TRBJ1-5; TRBD1 aligns across 9 bases. Source: peripheral blood mononuclear cells (PBMCs), taken at new diagnosis, from a patient treated with antithyroid drugs. This receptor was obtained from a female donor with Graves disease. This CDR3 is CASRDRGGNQPQHF. The CDR3 DNA reads TGTGCCAGCAGGGACAGGGGTGGCAATCAGCCCCAGCATTTT.